This TCR beta chain derives from a study of T cell responses to AZD1222 COVID-19 vaccine (dated by TCRdb to about 2021). About the full investigation: TCR sequencing covered 230 or so trial participants: 200 to 220 given two doses of AZD1222 and 26 given two doses of MenACWY control vaccine. Trial participants were enrolled into age subgroups of 18-55, 56-69 and 70-plus years, which contained 148, 28 and 57 TCR-sequenced participants, respectively.

Trimming accounts for 2 bases at V and 7 bases at J, while the number of junction bases matched to no gene is 12. The CDR1 and CDR2 encoded by the germline V gene (reference sequence) are LGHDT and YNNKEL. The CDR3 holds 17 amino acids from the cysteine to the phenylalanine. CDR3 DNA only is kept here, 51 bases in frame from base 1. What the time point label conveys for this sample: about 28 days (+/-7) after the second vaccine dose. AZD1222 recipients whose second dose came at about 4 weeks and those whose second dose came at about 12 weeks were combined into one group, since spike-specific TCR depth and breadth did not differ between the two schedules. Vaccinee samples were obtained from the UK trials COV001 and COV002, which included a single-blind randomized controlled phase 2/3 trial of AZD1222 (ChAdOx1 nCoV-19) in healthy adults. For TCRbeta chain sequencing, PBMC samples were collected from trial participants at day 0 and at day 28 after the second dose.

As concerns this clone: No antigen is known for it. Within one base of it there is no much larger clone, and no base qualities were kept.

The CDR3 regions of human TCRbeta chains were subjected to immunosequencing. As for how the authors treated the data: TCRs in the repertoires were compared against a reference library of SARS-CoV-2-specific TCRs that had been generated with the MIRA antigen-specificity platform. Breadth meant the fraction of unique TCRs that were SARS-CoV-2-associated, whereas depth meant the fraction of total T cells that were SARS-CoV-2-associated. Each spike-specific TCR was assigned to its reactive spike region and to a CD4 or CD8 class using the MIRA data. Log10-transformed breadth and depth values were compared by one-way ANOVA with Sidak's multiple comparisons tests. TCRdb stores this immuneACCESS table with in-frame sequences only. Part of the clones is absent; in the studies checked, under half of the shortfall reflects unresolved V genes, and no reason is known for the rest. Clone size and the V and J calls come from that table; the DNA yielded D and trimming. The sample table contains roughly 50,000 clones; only one count was recorded for around 90% of them. Around 13% of the sample is in the top ten clones.

The paper as a whole reports these results and caveats: Conclusions about previously exposed vaccinees were limited because only a handful of AZD1222 recipients were SARS-CoV-2 seropositive at baseline. Participants were mostly white British, with more females than males. The authors suggested clonal diversity may have been underestimated. After two AZD1222 doses, both the breadth and the depth of spike-specific TCRs were significantly higher than at day 0 and than in MenACWY recipients. No day 14 peak-response samples were available, so repertoires were characterized only after the peak T cell response. Nearly half of unique spike-specific TCRs reportedly recognized epitopes outside regions mutated in the B.1.351 and B.1.1.7 variants. The 56-69-year group was small, and its depth increase did not reach significance, likely because of low power. Vaccine-associated CD4 TCRs spanned the whole spike protein, with dominant responses in regions 160-218 and 743-854.

The source is an adult who received the AZD1222 COVID-19 vaccine. Specimen: peripheral blood, collected 28 days after the second AZD1222 dose. Here the chain combines TRBV3-1 (or the pseudogene TRBV3-2) and TRBJ2-1; 9 bases in the middle match TRBD2. The nucleotide sequence is given as TGTGCCAGCAGCCAACCAGACCCGAGCGGGAGGAGGAATGAGCAGTTCTTC. This yields the protein CASSQPDPSGRRNEQFF.